This T cell receptor beta chain was sequenced during a study of blood T cell repertoires in COVID-19. Study details: Researchers got acute and convalescent COVID-19 samples from the United States, Italy and Spain. Nucleic acid was either cDNA or gDNA, and it came from T cells, B-cell-depleted T cells, or PBMCs.

A few counts support this clone. Distinct nucleotide sequences in the sample also encode this CDR3. Source study methods: Nucleated cell counts were estimated from reference gene primer amplification. The table came from immunoSEQ multiplex PCR; TCRdb's copy has only in-frame clones and leaves some out. V and J calls and clone size are those listed in that table; D and trimming were worked out from the DNA. The sample yields 150,000 to 200,000 clones, roughly four fifths seen once. The CDR3 spans 12 residues. The ends were cut back, 6 bases at V and 4 bases at J, with 12 bases in the middle. CDR1 and CDR2 (germline): SQVTM, ANQGSEA. Patients from Seattle were sampled longitudinally, starting during active infection.

V gene TRBV29-1 combines with J gene TRBJ1-1, with a weak D call TRBD1 (5 bases). The TCR comes from a woman aged 70-85 years with COVID-19, enrolled during active disease. The material sequenced was peripheral blood. CDR3 nucleotide sequence: TGCAGCGTAGACCCGGGGGGCACTGAAGCTTTCTTT. Protein product: CSVDPGGTEAFF.